The TCR beta chain described here comes from a study of blood T cell repertoires in COVID-19. Study context: Samples taken during acute and convalescent COVID-19 were collected in the United States, Italy and Spain.

Original analysis: How many nucleated cells were present was estimated from reference gene primer amplification. Sequenced by immunoSEQ multiplex PCR; TCRdb stores in-frame clones only, minus some. V and J calls and clone size are as listed in that table; D and trimming were resolved from the DNA. The data contain 200,000 to 300,000 clones, around 88% of them singletons. The CDR3 loop spans 16 amino acids. Germline V CDR1 and CDR2: MDHEN, SYDVKM. The germline V and J ends were trimmed by 3 bases and 2 bases, with 16 bases remaining between them. This chain joins TRBV28 and TRBJ2-5; the D gene is possibly TRBD1 (5 bases). The material sequenced was peripheral blood. The sequence derives from an elderly man with acute or convalescent COVID-19. Written as DNA, the CDR3 is TGTGCCAGCAGTTTCCCGACAGAGAATCAACAAGAGACCCAGTACTTC. Residues: CASSFPTENQQETQYF.